This T cell receptor (beta chain) was identified in a study of Ad26.COV2.S vaccination and SARS-CoV-2 variants. The overall study: As a participant in COV1001, the donor was in the Ad26.COV2.S trial arm. Study outcomes and limitations: Following vaccination, spike-specific CD8+ and CD4+ T cell responses reportedly exhibited substantial breadth.

Germline V lookup: CDR1 MGHRA, CDR2 YSYEKL. The CDR3 covers 15 residues. Trimming shortened V by 3 bases and J by 2 bases, and 10 bases separated the two germline ends. Repertoires were generated with immunoSEQ multiplex PCR, while TCRdb's copy carries only in-frame clones and drops some. The sample contains fewer than 800,000 clones, around 90% of which appear only once. Treatment noted: roughly 19 received Ad26.COV2.S at low or high dose, single or two shots; about 5 received placebo; per-sample allocation not given. Samples were taken on day 63 after the first vaccine or placebo injection. As for this clone: Its antigen is as yet unknown.

The TCR comes from a person between 18 and 65 years old who received the Ad26.COV2.S COVID-19 vaccine or a placebo. This specimen consisted of peripheral blood, obtained in a trial of Ad26.COV2.S vaccine versus placebo. V is TRBV4-1 and J is TRBJ1-4; no definite D call. This CDR3 is CASSHQSYTNEKLFF. CDR3 nucleotide sequence: TGCGCCAGCAGCCACCAATCTTATACTAATGAAAAACTGTTTTTT.